This TCR beta chain was captured in a study of sequential checkpoint blockade in melanoma. About the study: About 89 pretreatment tumor DNA samples were TCRβ immunosequenced. After nivolumab or ipilimumab alone, 20 to 25 patients had week-13 rebiopsies.

CDR3 size: 15 residues. Using immunoSEQ multiplex PCR, the repertoire was profiled, and TCRdb retains in-frame clones only, with some absent. The sample includes approximately 12,000 clones, 27% seen only once; the top ten take roughly 17%. The treatment is: randomized to nivolumab then ipilimumab (arm A) or the reverse (arm B). By its share, this clone is medium-sized. The sequencing used tumor tissue (inferred from file names), collected from a patient given nivolumab and ipilimumab in sequence. This clonotype was sampled from a human donor with melanoma. J is TRBJ1-1 and V is TRBV12-2. TRBV12-2 is a listed pseudogene. Here the CDR3 DNA reads TGTGCCAGTGCACCGGGACGGACGATGAACACTGAAGCTTTCTTT. It specifies CASAPGRTMNTEAFF.